This T cell receptor beta chain was retrieved from a study of blood T cell repertoires in COVID-19. About the research overall: Samples came from the United States, Italy and Spain, spanning acute and convalescent COVID-19.

CDR1 and CDR2 from the germline V gene are KGHSH and LQKENI. The CDR3 has 14 amino acids. V lost 3 bases and J lost 1, with 9 bases in between. As for this clone: Other DNA sequences within the sample encode an identical CDR3.

Method: immunoSEQ multiplex PCR; TCRdb's copy keeps in-frame clones and lacks some. Here the sample spans over 110,000 clones, 75% to 90% being singletons. The clonotype originates from a man aged 45 to 65 in a cohort exposed to, infected with or recovered from COVID-19 (not recorded which). The sequencing input was PBMCs or T cells enriched from blood (not recorded which). The chain links TRBV18 to TRBJ1-1, with D possibly being TRBD1 (6 bases). Written as DNA, the CDR3 is TGTGCCAGCTCACCTGGACAGAAGAACACTGAAGCTTTCTTT. Its translation: CASSPGQKNTEAFF.